Sequencing of this T cell receptor (beta chain) was carried out in a study of T cells in Graves' hyperthyroidism and ophthalmopathy. This CDR3 has 14 residues. V was cut by 6 bases and J by 3 bases, with 14 bases left in between. RNA transcripts gave rise to amplified TCR beta CDR3 regions. TCR CDR3 regions were first amplified by RT-PCR with HTBI primers. TCRdb fed the multiplex PCR reads into MiXCR, producing one record per CDR3 protein. The data hold roughly 840,000 distinct CDR3 sequences, with more than 30% observed a single time. This clonotype has more than one count but fewer than ten. The TCR was taken from a man aged 18 to 29 with Graves' hyperthyroidism. The sample taken for sequencing was blood. This chain connects TRBV12-3 or TRBV12-4 to TRBJ1-1; D not certain. In DNA form, the CDR3 reads TGTGCCAGCAGACCCGTAGATAGGGACACTGAAGCTTTCTTT. The encoded protein is CASRPVDRDTEAFF.